Below are 9 T cell receptor beta chains sequenced from a single sample in a study of cytomegalovirus exposure and HLA in healthy donors. Vbeta (60) and Jbeta (13) primers were used in the PCR. TCRdb's copy holds only in-frame clones and misses some; the assay was immunoSEQ multiplex PCR. The table has about 100,000 clones, 70% to 80% seen once. Input material: PBMCs. These receptors originate from a woman aged 60-75 years in good health and CMV-seropositive.

J is TRBJ2-1 and V is TRBV5-6; no reliable D call. The V gene's germline CDR1 is SGHDT and CDR2 YYEEEE. Trimming cost V 2 bases and J 8 bases, with 11 bases left between them. The CDR3 is 13 amino acids. In nucleotides, the CDR3 is TGTGCCAGCAGCTTTTTTGCCTCGGATGAGCAGTTCTTC. The encoded protein is CASSFFASDEQFF.

The chain recombines TRBV7-9 with TRBJ2-7, with D perhaps TRBD2 (6 bases). CDR3 length: 15 residues. Trimming removed 5 bases at V and 4 bases at J, with 18 bases between. The germline CDR1 and CDR2 sequences are SEHNR and FQNEAQ (reference sequence). The DNA for the CDR3 is TGTGCCAGCAGCCCACTGGGCGGGAATCAATACGAGCAGTACTTC. It encodes CASSPLGGNQYEQYF.

The J gene is TRBJ2-7, the V gene TRBV9; weak D call: TRBD1 (6 bases). The CDR3 is made up of 15 amino acids. V was pared by 3 bases and J by 5 bases, with 18 bases between. Germline loops: CDR1 SGDLS, CDR2 YYNGEE. Here the CDR3 reads CASSAGNRESNEQYF. The CDR3 bases are TGTGCCAGCAGCGCAGGGAACAGGGAATCGAACGAGCAGTACTTC.

This chain links TRBV9 with TRBJ2-6; no clear D gene. CDR3 length: 13 residues. V lost 8 bases to trimming and J lost 2 bases, with 8 bases between them. Germline V gives CDR1 SGDLS, CDR2 YYNGEE. CDR3 bases: TGTGCCAGTTCCCAAACTGGGGCCAACGTCCTGACTTTC. It is translated as CASSQTGANVLTF.

The V and J genes are TRBV11-2 and TRBJ2-2; 7 positions agree with TRBD1. The CDR3 sequence is 15 residues long. CDR1 is SGHAT and CDR2 is FQNNGV in the germline V gene. The V and J ends lost 5 bases and 7 bases, in that order; junction bases with no gene match: 10. CDR3 sequence reads: CASSTNHRGGGELFF. CDR3 sequence (DNA): TGTGCCAGCAGCACAAACCACAGGGGCGGCGGGGAGCTGTTTTTT.

The V gene is TRBV10-3, the J gene TRBJ1-2; 9 bases match TRBD1. Trimming took 6 bases from V and 8 from J; bases not matched to a gene: 16. CDR3 length: 16 amino acids. CDR1 and CDR2 from the germline V gene are ENHRY and SYGVKD. CDR3 in DNA: TGTGCCATCAGCTCGCTCCGCGCACAGGGGGCGGAAGGCTACACCTTC. Its translation is CAISSLRAQGAEGYTF.

V and J are TRBV11-2 and TRBJ2-3, with a weak D call TRBD1 (5 bases). This CDR3 contains 14 residues. V was shortened by 0 bases and J by 6 bases, with 10 bases between the two germline ends. Per germline, CDR1 SGHAT and CDR2 FQNNGV. CDR3 in amino acids: CASSLDQSGDTQYF. The CDR3 nucleotides read TGTGCCAGCAGCTTAGATCAGTCAGGGGATACGCAGTATTTT.

This chain links TRBV5-4 with TRBJ1-3; no definite D call. Germline V gives CDR1 SGHNT, CDR2 YYREEE (reference sequence). Trimming pared 4 bases from V and 2 bases from J, leaving 10 bases between. The CDR3 covers 14 residues. CDR3 coding DNA: TGTGCCAGCAGCGGCCGAGGTCCTGGAAACACCATATATTTT. Its protein is CASSGRGPGNTIYF.

The sample holds one count of this clone. The CDR3 coding sequence is TGTGCCAGCAGCCTGACAGGGGTTGGCTACACCTTC. Protein sequence: CASSLTGVGYTF. J is TRBJ1-2 and V is TRBV6-5; 8 bases agree with TRBD1. CDR1 is MNHEY and CDR2 is SVGAGI in the germline V gene. This CDR3 is built from 12 residues. The junction had 4 bases not matched to a gene; V was cut back by 6 bases and J by 7 bases.